A selection of T cell receptor beta chains follows, all from one sample in a study of shared clonotypes between healthy human individuals. The table came from immunoSEQ multiplex PCR; TCRdb's copy has only in-frame clones and leaves some out. The sample yields 650,000 to 750,000 clones, 72% seen once. Specimen: memory CD4+ T cells sorted from blood. The receptors originated from a woman aged 25 to 39 in good health. Each CDR3 is given with its conserved first and last residue. D genes are given only for firm matches. Clone size is not always given. Where it is, it says once, few, many or a class for expanded clones.

TRBV28	.	.	TRBJ2-5	TGTGCCAGCAGTTTACCGGACGGCCAAGAGACCCAGTACTTC	CASSLPDGQETQYF
TRBV5-1	.	TRBD1	TRBJ2-7	TGCGCCAGCACGGCCGGGACAGGTTCCTACGAGCAGTACTTC	CASTAGTGSYEQYF
TRBV27	.	.	TRBJ2-7	TGTGCCAGCAGTTTATCGGGATCCCACACCTACGAGCAGTACTTC	CASSLSGSHTYEQYF
TRBV29-1	.	.	TRBJ2-7	TGCAGCGTTGAAGGGGCAGGCGCCTACGAGCAGTACTTC	CSVEGAGAYEQYF
TRBV27	.	.	TRBJ2-2	TGTGCCAGCAGTTCCTCCCGGGACACCTTAAACACCGGGGAGCTGTTTTTT	CASSSSRDTLNTGELFF
TRBV7-3	.	TRBD1	TRBJ2-1	TGTGCCAGCAGCCGGAACGCAGGGGGCGCAGATGAGCAGTTCTTC	CASSRNAGGADEQFF
TRBV28	few	TRBD1	TRBJ1-5	TGTGCCAGCAGGTCCACAGGGGGCGCGTCTCAGCCCCAGCATTTT	CASRSTGGASQPQHF
TRBV6-5	.	.	TRBJ1-1	TGTGCCAGCAGTAAAACAGTGACTGAAGCTTTCTTT	CASSKTVTEAFF
TRBV18	.	.	TRBJ2-1	TGTGCCAGCTCACCACGGGAGGGGGCGGGTGAGCAGTTCTTC	CASSPREGAGEQFF
TRBV2	.	TRBD2	TRBJ2-5	TGTGCCAGCAGCGCGGGACTAGCGGGCATTAATCAAGAGACCCAGTACTTC	CASSAGLAGINQETQYF
TRBV6-5	.	.	TRBJ2-3	TGTGCCAGCAGAGAGGGAGATACGCAGTATTTT	CASREGDTQYF
TRBV11-2	.	.	TRBJ2-3	TGTGCCAGCAGCCACTCAACAGGGTCGGGCACAGATACGCAGTATTTT	CASSHSTGSGTDTQYF
TRBV29-1	.	TRBD2	TRBJ2-3	TGCAGCGTCCAAACTAGCGGGAGCACAGATACGCAGTATTTT	CSVQTSGSTDTQYF
TRBV6-5	once	.	TRBJ2-7	TGTGCCAGCAGTTACTCGCCCGGCTCCTACGAGCAGTACTTC	CASSYSPGSYEQYF
TRBV29-1	.	TRBD1	TRBJ2-2	TGCAGCGTAAGGGACAGGACGAACACCGGGGAGCTGTTTTTT	CSVRDRTNTGELFF
TRBV10-3	.	.	TRBJ1-1	TGTGCCATCAGTGCCACGGGGGGCGGTTCGGAAGCTTTCTTT	CAISATGGGSEAFF
TRBV28	.	.	TRBJ2-7	TGTGCCAGCAGTTTCTCAGTATACGAGCAGTACTTC	CASSFSVYEQYF
TRBV2	once	.	TRBJ1-1	TGTGCCAGCAGTGAAGGATTCCGAGGCACTGAAGCTTTCTTT	CASSEGFRGTEAFF
TRBV5-4	.	.	TRBJ1-1	TGTGCCAGCAGCTTGGGACCGAACACTGAAGCTTTCTTT	CASSLGPNTEAFF
TRBV11-2	.	TRBD2	TRBJ2-3	TGTGCCAGCAGCATTGGACTAGCGGGGTCCGCAGATACGCAGTATTTT	CASSIGLAGSADTQYF
TRBV5-4	many	.	TRBJ2-5	TGTGCCAGCAGCTTTGGGGAGACCCAGTACTTC	CASSFGETQYF
TRBV28	.	TRBD1	TRBJ2-7	TGTGCCAGCAGTCCCTGGACAGGGGGCTTGGTCGAGCAGTACTTC	CASSPWTGGLVEQYF
TRBV13	.	TRBD1	TRBJ2-3	TGTGCCAGCAGTTCGTACAGGGGTAGCACGCAGTATTTT	CASSSYRGSTQYF
TRBV27	.	TRBD2	TRBJ2-7	TGTGCCAGCAGTTTATCATATGCGAGGGCTAGCGGGAGGGTATTCGACGAGCAGTACTTC	CASSLSYARASGRVFDEQYF
TRBV7-6	.	.	TRBJ2-1	TGTGCCAGCAGCTCGGGACGCTGGGGACAGTTCTTC	CASSSGRWGQFF
TRBV30	.	TRBD1	TRBJ2-1	TGTGCCTGGAGTGGATTTAAGACAGGGGGAGTTGAGCAGTTCTTC	CAWSGFKTGGVEQFF
TRBV28	.	.	TRBJ2-1	TGTGCCAGCCGGAGCGGTCTTTACAATGAGCAGTTCTTC	CASRSGLYNEQFF
TRBV6-5	once	TRBD2	TRBJ2-2	TGTGCCAGCATCGGTATCGGGCGGGGGACCGGGGAGCTGTTTTTT	CASIGIGRGTGELFF
TRBV6-5	once	.	TRBJ1-2	TGTGCCAGCAGTTACACCCTGGAACGGTTGAACTATGGCTACACCTTC	CASSYTLERLNYGYTF
TRBV28	.	TRBD2	TRBJ2-7	TGTGCCAGCAGCCCGGGGGGGGCTGACTACGAGCAGTACTTC	CASSPGGADYEQYF
TRBV6-5	.	.	TRBJ2-5	TGTGCCAGCACCGCCAAGGGCCAGGAGACCCAGTACTTC	CASTAKGQETQYF
TRBV27	few	TRBD1	TRBJ1-1	TGTGCCAGCAGTCCTCAACAGGGGAGAGGGACTGAAGCTTTCTTT	CASSPQQGRGTEAFF
TRBV2	.	.	TRBJ1-1	TGTGCCAGCAGTGAGGGCAGGGGAGAAGCTTTCTTT	CASSEGRGEAFF
TRBV11-3	.	.	TRBJ2-2	TGTGCCAGCCAAGGGGGAGAAGGTACCGGGGAGCTGTTTTTT	CASQGGEGTGELFF
TRBV6-5	.	.	TRBJ2-3	TGTGCCAGCAGTTACCGATGGACGAAGAGCACAGATACGCAGTATTTT	CASSYRWTKSTDTQYF
TRBV5-1	.	TRBD1	TRBJ2-5	TGCGCCAGCAGCACCGGACAGGTCCAAGAGACCCAGTACTTC	CASSTGQVQETQYF
TRBV29-1	few	.	TRBJ2-1	TGCAGCGTTAGTCCTGTTACTAACAATGAGCAGTTCTTC	CSVSPVTNNEQFF
TRBV6-1	few	TRBD2	TRBJ2-1	TGTGCCAGCAGTGGCAGCGGGAAAGTAATAAATGAGCAGTTCTTC	CASSGSGKVINEQFF
TRBV5-1	.	TRBD2	TRBJ2-1	TGCGCCAGCAGCGCATCTAGCGGGTCCTACAATGAGCAGTTCTTC	CASSASSGSYNEQFF
TRBV13	.	.	TRBJ2-4	TGTGCCAGCAGCTTAGGGGCGGGTAAGACCAAAAACATTCAGTACTTC	CASSLGAGKTKNIQYF
TRBV29-1	.	.	TRBJ2-7	TGCAGCGTGGGCAGGGGGGGACGCCCGGGCGAGCAGTACTTC	CSVGRGGRPGEQYF
TRBV13	.	.	TRBJ1-1	TGTGCCAGCAGCATCCGGCCGAACACTGAAGCTTTCTTT	CASSIRPNTEAFF
TRBV9	.	.	TRBJ1-4	TGTGCCAGCAGCGTAGGGGCGGGAGGGCTAGCTAATGAAAAACTGTTTTTT	CASSVGAGGLANEKLFF
TRBV28	.	.	TRBJ1-2	TGTGCCAGCAGTTTTCTCACCGAGGGGTTAGGGTATTCCACCTTC	CASSFLTEGLGYSTF
TRBV18	few	.	TRBJ2-7	TGTGCCAGCTCACACGACAGCTCCTCCTACGAGCAGTACTTC	CASSHDSSSYEQYF
TRBV23-1	.	TRBD2	TRBJ2-5	TGCGCCAGCAAAAGATCCGGGGGGATGGGAGAGACCCAGTACTTC	CASKRSGGMGETQYF
TRBV5-1	.	TRBD1	TRBJ2-3	TGCGCCAGCAGCGGTGGGGCTGAGGGGGCCTCGCAGTATTTT	CASSGGAEGASQYF
TRBV5-4	.	.	TRBJ2-3	TGTGCCAGCAGCTTGGTACTAGGAGTTACAGATACGCAGTATTTT	CASSLVLGVTDTQYF
TRBV27	.	.	TRBJ1-1	TGTGCCAGCAGTGTCCAGGGGAACACTGAAGCTTTCTTT	CASSVQGNTEAFF
TRBV5-1	.	TRBD2	TRBJ2-5	TGCGCCAGCAGCTCCCCAGCGGGAGTAGAGACCCAGTACTTC	CASSSPAGVETQYF
TRBV5-1	.	.	TRBJ2-6	TGCGCCAGCATGGTGGGGCCCTCTGGGGCCAACGTCCTGACTTTC	CASMVGPSGANVLTF
TRBV2	.	TRBD1	TRBJ2-5	TGTGCCAGCAGTCCCCGGGACAGGTACCTCGAAGAGACCCAGTACTTC	CASSPRDRYLEETQYF
TRBV13	.	.	TRBJ1-3	TGTGCCAGCAGCTTAGAGCCCGCCGGAAACACCATATATTTT	CASSLEPAGNTIYF